The clone carrying this T cell receptor (beta chain) has just one count. Authors' methods: Estimated nucleated cell counts came from reference gene primer amplification. Profiled with immunoSEQ multiplex PCR; TCRdb holds only in-frame clones, not every one. The DNA was the basis for D and trimming; V, J and clone size are from that table. The sample shows 75,000 to 90,000 clones, 70% to 90% of them seen only once. This entry belongs to a study of blood T cell repertoires in COVID-19. Study at large: Collection of acute and convalescent COVID-19 samples took place in the United States, Italy and Spain. Nucleic acid was either cDNA or gDNA, and it came from T cells, B-cell-depleted T cells, or PBMCs.

Trimming removed 4 bases from V and 9 bases from J; junction bases left unmatched: 14. Germline-derived CDR1 and CDR2 are SGHDT and YYEEEE. The CDR3 sequence is 16 residues long. This clonotype originated in a human donor in a cohort sampled during active COVID-19. V usage is TRBV5-6 and J usage is TRBJ2-1, with 9 bases aligning to TRBD1. Sequenced: peripheral blood. CDR3 sequence: CASSAYTGGVVFEQFF. Here the CDR3 DNA reads TGTGCCAGCAGCGCGTACACAGGGGGCGTCGTGTTTGAGCAGTTCTTC.